Following are 27 T cell receptor beta chains from one sample sequenced in a study of a mutant IDH1 vaccine in newly diagnosed glioma. Sequencing was performed with immunoSEQ multiplex PCR; in TCRdb, only in-frame clones are kept and a portion is missing. The table includes about 42,000 clones, roughly 84% detected once. These receptors have no known antigen. Time point indicated: week 35, safety follow-up. Mutant IDH1 20-mer peptide, at 300 ug, made up each vaccine dose, with topical imiquimod. Here the sequenced sample was PBMCs, taken from a glioma patient whose treatment included an IDH1 peptide vaccine. These TCRs come from a woman between 45 and 60 years old with glioma.

CDR3 residues: CASSSPGLAGYEQFF. The CDR3 DNA reads TGTGCCAGCAGTTCCCCGGGACTAGCGGGGTATGAGCAGTTCTTC. The V and J genes are TRBV28 and TRBJ2-1; the match to TRBD2 covers 13 bases. V trimming: 4 bases; J trimming: 8 bases; junction bases outside the gene matches: 5. Germline CDR1 MDHEN, CDR2 SYDVKM. The CDR3 has 15 residues.

The V gene is TRBV14, the J gene TRBJ2-1; no definite D call. With 2 bases removed from V and 7 bases from J, the gap between germline ends came to 6 bases. CDR1 SGHDN and CDR2 FVKESK come from the germline V gene. This CDR3 region has 12 residues. This CDR3 is CASSQFGNEQFF. CDR3 in DNA: TGTGCCAGCAGCCAATTTGGAAATGAGCAGTTCTTC.

This chain joins TRBV10-3 and TRBJ2-5; a possible D gene is TRBD2 (7 bases). There are 16 residues in the CDR3. V gave up 5 bases and J gave up 0 bases, with 16 bases separating them. Germline assignment: CDR1 ENHRY and CDR2 SYGVKD. The CDR3: CAISYGEGEYQETQYF. The CDR3 DNA reads as TGTGCCATCAGTTACGGGGAGGGGGAGTACCAAGAGACCCAGTACTTC.

The genes are TRBV6-1 and TRBJ1-2; 9 bases are a match to TRBD1. The CDR3 has 15 amino acids. CDR1 is MNHNS, CDR2 SASEGT, per germline. V shed 0 bases and J 4 bases; nucleotides not matched to a gene: 3. CDR3 loop: CASSEAGQGGYGYTF. The CDR3, as DNA: TGTGCCAGCAGTGAAGCGGGACAGGGCGGCTATGGCTACACCTTC.

The rearrangement links TRBV19 to TRBJ1-6, with TRBD1 identical over 9 bases. This CDR3 is built from 14 residues. Germline values: CDR1 LNHDA, CDR2 SQIVND (reference sequence). With V trimmed by 3 bases and J by 10 bases, 4 bases remained unmatched. CDR3 nucleotide sequence: TGTGCCAGTAGTATCGAGGACAGGGGATCACCCCTCCACTTT. Protein product: CASSIEDRGSPLHF.

This sequence joins TRBV20-1 and TRBJ1-2; D is possibly TRBD1 (6 bases). This CDR3 is 11 amino acids long. CDR1 is DFQATT and CDR2 is SNEGSKA in the germline V gene (reference sequence). V lost 4 bases and J 7 bases, leaving 10 bases between the germline ends. CDR3: CSAKGGVGYTF. The CDR3 DNA reads as TGCAGTGCTAAGGGGGGGGTTGGCTACACCTTC.

This chain uses TRBV7-2 with TRBJ2-7; no firm D call. V shed 1 base and J shed 3 bases, with 4 bases lying between them. The CDR3 runs 12 residues. Germline V gene sequence: CDR1 SGHTA, CDR2 FQGNSA. CDR3 coding DNA: TGTGCCAGCAGCTTAGTACGCTACGAGCAGTACTTC. It is translated as CASSLVRYEQYF. Together with reference TRBV7-2 and TRBJ2-7, the CDR3 gives the full variable domain: GAGVSQSPSNKVTEKGKDVELRCDPISGHTALYWYRQSLGQGLEFLIYFQGNSAPDKSGLPSDRFSAERTGGSVSTLTIQRTQQEDSAVYLCASSLVRYEQYFGPGTRLTVT.

This clone appeared a few times. The CDR3 DNA reads as TGTGCCATCAGTGAGTCCAGGGAACCTACTGAAGCTTTCTTT. This encodes CAISESREPTEAFF. The rearrangement links TRBV10-3 to TRBJ1-1; D perhaps matches TRBD1 (5 bases). This CDR3 spans 14 amino acids. V shed 0 bases and J shed 5 bases, with 10 bases lying between them. Germline CDR1 ENHRY, CDR2 SYGVKD.

V is TRBV9 and J is TRBJ2-7; 13 positions match TRBD2. There are 15 residues in the CDR3. The germline V gene has CDR1 SGDLS and CDR2 YYNGEE. After removal of 0 bases from V and 7 bases from J, the junction contained 4 bases not matched to a gene. CDR3 DNA: TGTGCCAGCAGCGTAGGGACTAGCGGGGGAGCAGAGCAGTACTTC. It encodes CASSVGTSGGAEQYF.

J is TRBJ2-7 and V is TRBV7-2; D possibly corresponds to TRBD1 (6 bases). Deletions cut 5 bases from V and 6 bases from J, with 17 bases between. Germline V lookup: CDR1 SGHTA, CDR2 FQGNSA. The CDR3 has 14 amino acids. The CDR3, as DNA: TGTGCCAGCAGCCACGGGACAACGCTACGCGAGCAGTACTTC. This gives the protein CASSHGTTLREQYF.

The CDR3 DNA sequence: TGCGCCAGCAGCTCCCAAGGGCGGGGGAAAGAGACCCAGTACTTC. Encoded protein: CASSSQGRGKETQYF. This rearrangement joins TRBV5-1 to TRBJ2-5; 7 bases fit TRBD2. The CDR3 loop spans 15 amino acids. Germline V gene lookup returns CDR1 SGHRS and CDR2 YFSETQ. With 3 bases clipped from V and 3 bases from J, the junction kept 8 bases outside the gene matches.

The chain uses TRBV29-1 and TRBJ1-1; D remains unclear. Per germline, CDR1 SQVTM and CDR2 ANQGSEA. The length of the CDR3 is 11 residues. Trimming took off 1 base at V and 10 bases at J, with 10 bases between the two ends. CDR3 protein: CSVEAGFVAFF. CDR3 coding DNA: TGCAGCGTTGAAGCGGGGTTCGTAGCTTTCTTT.

The chain has TRBV18 and TRBJ1-5, with unresolved D. The CDR3 is 14 amino acids. V lost 2 bases and J lost 2, with 7 bases in between. CDR1 is KGHSH and CDR2 is LQKENI in the germline V gene. The CDR3 loop is CASSPIGGNQPQHF. The CDR3 coding sequence is TGTGCCAGCTCACCAATCGGGGGCAATCAGCCCCAGCATTTT.

This clone has only one observation. This chain links TRBV2 with TRBJ2-7; D remains ambiguous. The CDR3 contains 15 residues. Germline CDR1 SNHLY, CDR2 FYNNEI. Trimming left V 4 bases short and J 1 base short, with 14 bases between. The CDR3 sequence: CASSVGVGYSYEQYF. The CDR3 DNA reads TGTGCCAGCAGTGTAGGCGTGGGGTATTCCTACGAGCAGTACTTC.

V gene TRBV27 combines with J gene TRBJ2-6; 8 bases line up with TRBD1. Germline trimming cut 6 bases from V and 0 bases from J; bases unmatched to any gene: 10. This CDR3 is 18 amino acids long. Germline CDR1 MNHEY, CDR2 SMNVEV (reference sequence). The CDR3, as DNA: TGTGCCAGCAGATCCTGGCGGGACAGGTCCTCTGGGGCCAACGTCCTGACTTTC. Protein sequence: CASRSWRDRSSGANVLTF.

The V and J genes are TRBV5-4 and TRBJ1-3; D uncertain. Germline loops: CDR1 SGHNT, CDR2 YYREEE (reference sequence). This CDR3 has 14 amino acids. The V end lost 0 bases, the J end lost 10 bases, and 14 bases lay between the germline ends. DNA for the CDR3: TGTGCCAGCAGCTTGGAAGGGTCGCTGGGGACCATATATTTT. Its protein is CASSLEGSLGTIYF.

The chain uses TRBV6-5 and TRBJ2-3; tentatively, D is TRBD2 (6 bases). V lost 4 bases, J lost 0 bases, and 14 bases lay in between. The CDR3 totals 16 residues. From germline, CDR1 is MNHEY and CDR2 SVGAGI. The CDR3 DNA sequence: TGTGCCAGCAGTTCTATGATGCGGGGCAGCACAGATACGCAGTATTTT. Amino acid sequence: CASSSMMRGSTDTQYF.

This clone appeared a few times. V and J are TRBV19 and TRBJ1-5; unclear D gene. Per germline, CDR1 LNHDA and CDR2 SQIVND (reference sequence). V was clipped by 1 base and J by 7 bases, with 5 bases between them. This CDR3 comprises 12 residues. In DNA, the CDR3 is TGTGCCAGTAGTATAGGGTCCCAGCCCCAGCATTTT. Protein sequence: CASSIGSQPQHF.

This rearrangement joins TRBV29-1 to TRBJ1-4, with 8 positions matching TRBD1. Per the germline V gene, CDR1 is SQVTM and CDR2 is ANQGSEA. The trim removed 4 bases at V and 17 bases at J, leaving 21 bases unmatched. The CDR3 totals 15 residues. CDR3 bases: TGCAGCGTTGGAGAAGAAAGGGACAGGAGGGGAAAAGAATTTTTT. Amino acids: CSVGEERDRRGKEFF. Full variable domain (missing parts from reference TRBV29-1 and TRBJ1-4): SAVISQKPSRDICQRGTSLTIQCQVDSQVTMMFWYRQQPGQSLTLIATANQGSEATYESGFVIDKFPISRPNLTFSTLTVSNMSPEDSSIYLCSVGEERDRRGKEFFGSGTQLSVL.

The genes are TRBV5-4 and TRBJ1-1; D remains ambiguous. This CDR3 is built from 14 residues. V lost 6 bases, J lost 4 bases, and 16 bases lay in between. Germline CDR1 and CDR2: SGHNT and YYREEE (reference sequence). CDR3 DNA sequence: TGTGCCAGCACCACTACCCCTTCAGGCACTGAAGCTTTCTTT. It codes for CASTTTPSGTEAFF. Drawing the rest from reference TRBV5-4 and TRBJ1-1, the complete variable domain is ETGVTQSPTHLIKTRGQQVTLRCSSQSGHNTVSWYQQALGQGPQFIFQYYREEENGRGNFPPRFSGLQFPNYSSELNVNALELDDSALYLCASTTTPSGTEAFFGQGTRLTVV.

The count of this clone is one. V and J are TRBV6-1 and TRBJ2-7; 7 bases match TRBD1. The CDR3 runs 14 residues. The germline CDR1 and CDR2 sequences are MNHNS and SASEGT. V shed 5 bases, J shed 3 bases, and the junction held 7 bases outside the gene matches. CDR3 coding DNA: TGTGCCAGCAGTCTGACAGGGCTCATCTACGAGCAGTACTTC. Encoded protein: CASSLTGLIYEQYF.

The V gene is TRBV11-3, the J gene TRBJ1-1, with 8 bases identical to TRBD1. The V and J ends lost 4 bases and 1 base, in that order; junction bases with no gene match: 2. Per the germline V gene, CDR1 is SGHNT and CDR2 is YENEEA. This CDR3 comprises 14 residues. The CDR3 sequence: CASSSTGENTEAFF. CDR3 in DNA: TGTGCCAGCAGCTCGACAGGGGAGAACACTGAAGCTTTCTTT.

V gene TRBV19 combines with J gene TRBJ1-1; TRBD1 is a possible D gene (5 bases). CDR1 and CDR2 from the germline V gene are LNHDA and SQIVND (reference sequence). The CDR3 contains 15 residues. The V and J ends lost 0 bases and 1 base respectively, with 9 bases between them. The CDR3, as DNA: TGTGCCAGTAGTATAGATCAGGGATCGAACACTGAAGCTTTCTTT. Translating gives CASSIDQGSNTEAFF.

The chain couples TRBV9 to TRBJ1-2; unclear D gene. This CDR3 has 14 amino acids. V lost 0 bases and J 0 bases, leaving 6 bases between the germline ends. Germline CDR1 SGDLS, CDR2 YYNGEE. The CDR3, as DNA: TGTGCCAGCAGCGTAGGAACTCCTAACTATGGCTACACCTTC. As protein: CASSVGTPNYGYTF.

The CDR3 protein is CATNRGQGGNQPQHF. The CDR3 nucleotides read TGTGCCACCAATCGGGGGCAGGGGGGCAATCAGCCCCAGCATTTT. This chain links TRBV27 with TRBJ1-5, with 7 bases fitting TRBD1. Germline CDR1 and CDR2: MNHEY and SMNVEV (reference sequence). The CDR3 is 15 amino acids. J was trimmed by 2 bases and V by 10 bases; bases with no gene match: 11.

The V call is TRBV6-6, the J call TRBJ2-7, with D perhaps TRBD1 (5 bases). The length of the CDR3 is 14 residues. Germline values: CDR1 MNHNY, CDR2 SVGAGI (reference sequence). V lost 2 bases and J lost 2, with 10 bases in between. The CDR3 DNA reads as TGTGCCAGCAGTTACCCACCGACAGCCTACGAGCAGTACTTC. Residues: CASSYPPTAYEQYF.

This clone was seen only a few times. The chain recombines TRBV9 with TRBJ1-1; 7 nucleotides agree with TRBD1. V lost 2 bases and J lost 5; bases outside the gene matches: 6. Germline CDR1 and CDR2: SGDLS and YYNGEE. The CDR3 covers 14 residues. DNA of the CDR3: TGTGCCAGCAGCGTGACAGGGATTAAAACTGAAGCTTTCTTT. Its protein is CASSVTGIKTEAFF.